The 18 T cell receptor beta chains presented below share a single source sample, sequenced in a study of cytomegalovirus exposure and HLA in healthy donors (dated by TCRdb to 2015 to 2018). Library creation used the immunoSEQ multiplex PCR assay. What TCRdb holds here is the immuneACCESS table cut down to in-frame rearrangements. Part of the clones is not present; checked against another copy, under half of the missing clones reflect an unresolved V gene, and the others are unexplained. Across this sample there are 260,000 or so clones, with around 90% seen only once. The ten largest clonotypes hold approximately 3% of the sample. Input material: PBMCs. The receptors originated from a woman aged 25 to 39 in good health and CMV-seronegative.

V gene TRBV27 combines with J gene TRBJ2-7; TRBD2 agrees at 10 bases. Germline V gene data show CDR1 as MNHEY and CDR2 as SMNVEV (reference sequence). V lost 6 bases, J lost 0 bases, and 2 bases stayed unmatched. There are 14 residues in the CDR3. The CDR3 protein is CASRLAGSSYEQYF. CDR3 DNA: TGTGCCAGCAGACTAGCGGGGAGCTCCTACGAGCAGTACTTC.

This clone was detected a few times. The rearrangement uses TRBV2 and TRBJ2-7; TRBD1 matches 9 bases. Losses at the gene ends were 7 bases for V and 4 bases for J; bases not matched to a gene: 5. The CDR3 has 13 residues. Germline V gives CDR1 SNHLY, CDR2 FYNNEI. In DNA, the CDR3 is TGTGCCAGCACGGGACAGGGAACTTACGAGCAGTACTTC. It codes for CASTGQGTYEQYF.

This chain connects TRBV5-3 to TRBJ2-2, with D perhaps matching TRBD2 (5 bases). TRBV5-3 is treated as an ORF (open reading frame) with a function not yet certain. V lost 2 bases and J lost 3, with 14 bases in between. This CDR3 region has 16 residues. DNA for the CDR3: TGTGCCAGAAGCTTCCCAACTAGTACTGACACCGGGGAGCTGTTTTTT. It is translated as CARSFPTSTDTGELFF.

The J gene is TRBJ2-3, the V gene TRBV4-3; D is undetermined. V was clipped by 0 bases and J by 6 bases, with 10 bases between them. This CDR3 comprises 14 residues. Germline lookup yields CDR1 LGHNA and CDR2 YSLEER. CDR3 nucleotide sequence: TGCGCCAGCAGCCAAGATGTGGTGGTCGATACGCAGTATTTT. Protein sequence: CASSQDVVVDTQYF.

CDR3 DNA sequence: TGCAGCGTTGAGGTTAGCAGGGCAAGCTACAATGAGCAGTTCTTC. As protein: CSVEVSRASYNEQFF. The V call is TRBV29-1, the J call TRBJ2-1; maybe TRBD1 (5 bases). V was clipped by 3 bases and J by 3 bases, with 15 bases between them. The CDR3 sequence is 15 residues long. The germline gives CDR1 SQVTM, CDR2 ANQGSEA.

The chain uses TRBV19 and TRBJ2-5; TRBD1 matches at 7 bases. The V segment lost 4 bases and the J segment 4 bases; nucleotides outside the gene matches: 9. Germline CDR1 is LNHDA and CDR2 is SQIVND (reference sequence). The CDR3 is 15 residues long. Here the CDR3 reads CASSTPTGRVETQYF. The CDR3 region has the DNA TGTGCCAGTAGTACCCCGACAGGGCGCGTAGAGACCCAGTACTTC. Full variable domain (missing parts from reference TRBV19 and TRBJ2-5): DGGITQSPKYLFRKEGQNVTLSCEQNLNHDAMYWYRQDPGQGLRLIYYSQIVNDFQKGDIAEGYSVSREKKESFPLTVTSAQKNPTAFYLCASSTPTGRVETQYFGPGTRLLVL.

The CDR3 spells CATSTSPFHSYEQYF. The CDR3, as DNA: TGTGCCACCAGCACCTCGCCGTTCCACAGCTACGAGCAGTACTTC. The genes are TRBV15 and TRBJ2-7; D is ambiguous. Germline CDR1 reads LNHNV; CDR2 reads YYDKDF (reference sequence). Trimming took off 4 bases at V and 3 bases at J, with 16 bases between the two ends. The CDR3 loop spans 15 amino acids.

This clone was found a few times. The chain joins TRBV11-3 to TRBJ2-1; 7 nucleotides align to TRBD2. This CDR3 has 19 residues. After removal of 1 base from V and 3 bases from J, the junction contained 15 bases not matched to a gene. Germline V lookup: CDR1 SGHNT, CDR2 YENEEA. The CDR3 nucleotides read TGTGCCAGCAGCTTAGGTTGGCAATCCGCGGGAGTGGACTACAATGAGCAGTTCTTC. Translated, it gives CASSLGWQSAGVDYNEQFF.

This clone has a single count. The genes are TRBV6-4 and TRBJ2-1; 12 bases agree with TRBD2. The V gene's germline CDR1 is MRHNA and CDR2 SNTAGT. V dropped 5 bases and J dropped 9; count of bases not matched to a gene: 8. This CDR3 has 15 residues. CDR3: CASSSLAGGPGEQFF. DNA of the CDR3: TGTGCCAGCAGTTCTCTAGCGGGAGGGCCGGGTGAGCAGTTCTTC.

V gene TRBV6-5 combines with J gene TRBJ1-1; no reliable D call. Germline loops: CDR1 MNHEY, CDR2 SVGAGI. Trimming left V 6 bases short and J 1 base short, with 15 bases between. The CDR3 spans 15 residues. Written as DNA, the CDR3 is TGTGCCAGCAGGCGACTCGTTCGGGGGAACACTGAAGCTTTCTTT. The encoded protein is CASRRLVRGNTEAFF.

This clone was recorded once. The genes are TRBV19 and TRBJ2-7; the match to TRBD1 covers 8 bases. The V gene's germline CDR1 is LNHDA and CDR2 SQIVND (reference sequence). There are 13 residues in the CDR3. V dropped 7 bases and J dropped 2; count of bases not matched to a gene: 4. The CDR3 DNA follows: TGTGCCAGTATGGGACAGGTACCCTACGAGCAGTACTTC. Translated, it gives CASMGQVPYEQYF.

This chain links TRBV13 with TRBJ2-5, with 9 bases fitting TRBD1. CDR3 length equals 14 residues. Germline V CDR1 and CDR2: PRHDT, FYEKMQ (reference sequence). V shed 4 bases and J 5 bases; nucleotides not matched to a gene: 5. Here the CDR3 reads CASSSGTGFETQYF. The CDR3 DNA sequence: TGTGCCAGCAGCTCCGGGACAGGGTTTGAGACCCAGTACTTC.

The chain links TRBV11-3 to TRBJ2-2, with a possible D match to TRBD2 (5 bases). Germline-derived CDR1 and CDR2 are SGHNT and YENEEA. This CDR3 has 12 amino acids. V was trimmed by 1 base and J by 8 bases, leaving 5 bases between them. This CDR3 is CASSLAGGELFF. DNA of the CDR3: TGTGCCAGCAGCTTAGCGGGAGGGGAGCTGTTTTTT.

The chain recombines TRBV10-3 with TRBJ2-7, with a weak D call TRBD2 (6 bases). Trimming stripped 4 bases from V and 2 bases from J, with 12 bases between. Germline lookup yields CDR1 ENHRY and CDR2 SYGVKD. This CDR3 is 14 amino acids long. The CDR3 is CAISGGDGTYEQYF. As DNA, the CDR3 is TGTGCCATCAGTGGGGGGGACGGAACCTACGAGCAGTACTTC.

The V and J genes are TRBV28 and TRBJ2-1, with D perhaps matching TRBD1 or TRBD2 (5 bases each). The V gene's germline CDR1 is MDHEN and CDR2 SYDVKM. CDR3 length: 16 residues. V gave up 4 bases and J gave up 1 base, with 14 bases separating them. The CDR3: CASSWDRLGSYNEQFF. CDR3 sequence (DNA): TGTGCCAGCAGTTGGGACCGCCTTGGATCCTACAATGAGCAGTTCTTC. The full variable domain, its missing parts supplied by reference TRBV28 and TRBJ2-1, is DVKVTQSSRYLVKRTGEKVFLECVQDMDHENMFWYRQDPGLGLRLIYFSYDVKMKEKGDIPEGYSVSREKKERFSLILESASTNQTSMYLCASSWDRLGSYNEQFFGPGTRLTVL.

This chain uses TRBV5-5 with TRBJ1-5; D not certain. Germline CDR1 is SGHKS and CDR2 is YYEKEE (reference sequence). V was cut by 4 bases and J by 3 bases, with 11 bases left in between. The CDR3 loop spans 14 amino acids. CDR3 sequence reads: CASSPPGFNQPQHF. The CDR3 region has the DNA TGTGCCAGCAGCCCCCCGGGATTCAATCAGCCCCAGCATTTT. The variable domain in full, completed from reference TRBV5-5 and TRBJ1-5, reads DAGVTQSPTHLIKTRGQQVTLRCSPISGHKSVSWYQQVLGQGPQFIFQYYEKEERGRGNFPDRFSARQFPNYSSELNVNALLLGDSALYLCASSPPGFNQPQHFGDGTRLSIL.

The chain couples TRBV11-3 to TRBJ2-1, with D possibly matching TRBD1 (5 bases). Germline V gives CDR1 SGHNT, CDR2 YENEEA. This CDR3 region has 20 residues. V dropped 1 base and J dropped 4 bases, with 26 bases sitting between them. CDR3 region: CASSLVPSRRIQVVYNEQFF. The CDR3 DNA reads as TGTGCCAGCAGCTTAGTACCCAGCCGCCGAATACAGGTAGTATACAATGAGCAGTTCTTC.

V is TRBV27 and J is TRBJ2-5, with TRBD1 matching over 8 bases. J gave up 5 bases and V 5 bases, and 13 bases lay outside the gene matches. There are 16 residues in the CDR3. Germline CDR1 and CDR2: MNHEY and SMNVEV (reference sequence). In DNA form, the CDR3 reads TGTGCCAGCAGTCCCCCCGGGACAGGCCTAAGGGAGACCCAGTACTTC. It specifies CASSPPGTGLRETQYF.